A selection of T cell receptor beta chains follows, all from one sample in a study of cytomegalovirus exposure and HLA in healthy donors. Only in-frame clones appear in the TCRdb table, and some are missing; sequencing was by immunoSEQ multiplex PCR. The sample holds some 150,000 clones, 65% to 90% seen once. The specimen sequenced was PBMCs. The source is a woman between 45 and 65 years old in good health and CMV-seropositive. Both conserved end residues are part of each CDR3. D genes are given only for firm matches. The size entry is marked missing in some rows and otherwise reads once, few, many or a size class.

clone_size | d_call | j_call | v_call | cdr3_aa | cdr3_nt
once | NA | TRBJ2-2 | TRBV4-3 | CASSQGRGANTGELFF | TGCGCCAGCAGCCAAGGCAGGGGGGCGAACACCGGGGAGCTGTTTTTT
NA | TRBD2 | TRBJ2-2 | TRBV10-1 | CASTPPAGGGCTGELFF | TGCGCCAGCACTCCCCCGGCGGGGGGAGGGTGCACCGGGGAGCTGTTTTTT
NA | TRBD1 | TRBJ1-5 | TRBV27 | CASSDRGGRHQPQHF | TGTGCCAGCAGCGACAGGGGTGGGCGGCATCAGCCCCAGCATTTT
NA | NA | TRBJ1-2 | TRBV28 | CASSLARPHYGYTF | TGTGCCAGCAGTTTGGCTCGTCCCCACTATGGCTACACCTTC
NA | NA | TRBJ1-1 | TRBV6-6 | CASRLNGQRNTEAFF | TGTGCCAGCAGATTGAACGGACAGAGGAACACTGAAGCTTTCTTT
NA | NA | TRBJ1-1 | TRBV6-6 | CASSYNHVQGSEAFF | TGTGCCAGCAGTTACAATCACGTGCAGGGTTCGGAAGCTTTCTTT
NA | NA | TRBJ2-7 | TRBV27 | CASSGGLSAYEQYF | TGTGCCAGCAGTGGGGGACTTTCAGCCTACGAGCAGTACTTC
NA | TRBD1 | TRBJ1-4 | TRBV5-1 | CASSSTGLSNEKLFF | TGCGCCAGCAGCTCGACAGGGTTGAGTAATGAAAAACTGTTTTTT
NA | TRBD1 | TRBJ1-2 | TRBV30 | CAWSETGVSGYTF | TGTGCCTGGAGTGAGACAGGGGTTTCTGGCTACACCTTC
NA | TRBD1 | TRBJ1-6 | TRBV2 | CASRGTGTRNSPLHF | TGTGCCAGCAGGGGGACAGGGACTCGGAATTCACCCCTCCACTTT
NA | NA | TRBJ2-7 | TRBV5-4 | CASSVSRKSEQYF | TGTGCCAGCAGCGTATCTAGGAAATCCGAGCAGTACTTC
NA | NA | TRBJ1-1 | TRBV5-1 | CASSLAVFSVNTEAFF | TGCGCCAGCAGCTTGGCTGTGTTTTCGGTGAACACTGAAGCTTTCTTT
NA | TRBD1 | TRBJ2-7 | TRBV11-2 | CASSPGQGRRQYF | TGTGCCAGCAGCCCCGGACAGGGAAGAAGGCAGTACTTC
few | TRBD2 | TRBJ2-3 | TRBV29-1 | CSALLAGRQLSTDTQYF | TGCAGCGCACTACTAGCGGGACGACAACTTAGCACAGATACGCAGTATTTT
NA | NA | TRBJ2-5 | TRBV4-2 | CASSPDQETQYF | TGTGCCAGCAGCCCAGACCAAGAGACCCAGTACTTC
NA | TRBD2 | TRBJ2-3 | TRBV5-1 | CASSSGTSPSDTQYF | TGCGCCAGCAGCTCCGGGACTAGCCCTTCCGATACGCAGTATTTT
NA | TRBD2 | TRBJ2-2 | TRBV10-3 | CAISDIVVFGRTGELFF | TGTGCCATCAGTGATATAGTGGTGTTCGGGAGGACCGGGGAGCTGTTTTTT
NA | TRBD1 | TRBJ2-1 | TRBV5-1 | CASSLEGQGANEQFF | TGCGCCAGCAGCTTAGAGGGACAGGGGGCGAATGAGCAGTTCTTC
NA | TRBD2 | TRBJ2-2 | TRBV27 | CASSLSGGFGGELFF | TGTGCCAGCAGTTTATCGGGGGGGTTCGGCGGGGAGCTGTTTTTT
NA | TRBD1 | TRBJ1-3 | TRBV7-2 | CASTDRFGTGRNTIYF | TGTGCCAGCACTGATAGGTTCGGGACAGGGAGGAACACCATATATTTT
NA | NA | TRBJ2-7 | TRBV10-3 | CAISVPGAYEQYF | TGTGCCATCAGTGTTCCAGGGGCCTACGAGCAGTACTTC
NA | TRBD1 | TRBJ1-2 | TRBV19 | CASKTGTGVSNYGYTF | TGTGCCAGTAAAACCGGGACAGGCGTTTCTAACTATGGCTACACCTTC